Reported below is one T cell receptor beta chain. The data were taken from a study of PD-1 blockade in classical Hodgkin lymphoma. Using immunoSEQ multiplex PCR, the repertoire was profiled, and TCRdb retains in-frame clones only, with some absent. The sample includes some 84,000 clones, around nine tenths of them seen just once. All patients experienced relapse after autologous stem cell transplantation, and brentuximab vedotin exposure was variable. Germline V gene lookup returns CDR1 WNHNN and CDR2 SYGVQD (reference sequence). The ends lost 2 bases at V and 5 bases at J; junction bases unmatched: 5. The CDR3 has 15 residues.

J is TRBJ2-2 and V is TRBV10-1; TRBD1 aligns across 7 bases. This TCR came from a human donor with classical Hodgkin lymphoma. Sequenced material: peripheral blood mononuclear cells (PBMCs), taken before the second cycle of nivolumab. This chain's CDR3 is CASSEPTGSTGELFF. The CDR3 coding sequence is TGCGCCAGCAGTGAGCCGACAGGGAGTACCGGGGAGCTGTTTTTT.